This TCR beta chain was identified during a study of T cell repertoires in cytomegalovirus infection. CDR3 length equals 13 residues. From germline, CDR1 is MGHDK and CDR2 SYGVNS. The V end lost 5 bases, the J end lost 3 bases, and 11 bases lay between the germline ends. TCRdb reprocessed the reads via MiXCR and lists one record per CDR3 protein. This sample has around 130,000 distinct CDR3 sequences, with 7.5% to 9% found just once. This TCR derives from a human donor in good health (CMV status not recorded). Some clones in this sample may be carry-over from other donors' samples. The J gene is TRBJ2-7, the V gene TRBV25-1, with D hard to call. Sample: PBMCs. The chain's CDR3 is CASSNLARYEQYF. As DNA, the CDR3 is TGTGCCAGCAGTAACTTAGCACGCTACGAGCAGTACTTC.